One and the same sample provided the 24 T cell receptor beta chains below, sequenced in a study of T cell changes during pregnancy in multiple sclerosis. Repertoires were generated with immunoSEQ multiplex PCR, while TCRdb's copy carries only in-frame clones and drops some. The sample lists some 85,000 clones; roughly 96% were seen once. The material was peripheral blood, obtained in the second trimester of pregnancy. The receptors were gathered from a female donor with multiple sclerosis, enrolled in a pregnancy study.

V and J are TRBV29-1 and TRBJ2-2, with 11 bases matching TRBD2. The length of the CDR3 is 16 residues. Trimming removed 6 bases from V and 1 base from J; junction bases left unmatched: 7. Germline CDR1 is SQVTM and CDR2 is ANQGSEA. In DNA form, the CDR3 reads TGCAGCGTCCCGACTAGCGGGACCCGGAACACCGGGGAGCTGTTTTTT. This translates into CSVPTSGTRNTGELFF.

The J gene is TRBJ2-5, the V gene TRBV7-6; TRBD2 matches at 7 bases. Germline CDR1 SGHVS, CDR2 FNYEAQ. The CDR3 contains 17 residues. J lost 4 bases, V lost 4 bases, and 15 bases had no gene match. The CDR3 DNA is TGTGCCAGCAGCTACTTAGCGGGTTTGGGGTTGGGAGAGACCCAGTACTTC. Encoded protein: CASSYLAGLGLGETQYF.

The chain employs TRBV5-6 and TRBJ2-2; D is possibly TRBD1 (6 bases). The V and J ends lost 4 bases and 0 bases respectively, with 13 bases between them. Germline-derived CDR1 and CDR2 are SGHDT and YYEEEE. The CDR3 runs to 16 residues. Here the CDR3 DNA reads TGTGCCAGCAGCATCTCTGGACAGCCGAACACCGGGGAGCTGTTTTTT. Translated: CASSISGQPNTGELFF. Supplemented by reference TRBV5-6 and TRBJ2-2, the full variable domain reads DAGVTQSPTHLIKTRGQQVTLRCSPKSGHDTVSWYQQALGQGPQFIFQYYEEEERQRGNFPDRFSGHQFPNYSSELNVNALLLGDSALYLCASSISGQPNTGELFFGEGSRLTVL.

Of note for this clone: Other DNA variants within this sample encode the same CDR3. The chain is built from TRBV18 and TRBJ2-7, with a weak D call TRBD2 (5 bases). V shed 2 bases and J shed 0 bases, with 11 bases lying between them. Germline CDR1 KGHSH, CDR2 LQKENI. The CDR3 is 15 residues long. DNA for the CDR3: TGTGCCAGCTCACCAACTACGGGGAGCTCCTACGAGCAGTACTTC. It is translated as CASSPTTGSSYEQYF. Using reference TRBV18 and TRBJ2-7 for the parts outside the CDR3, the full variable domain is NAGVMQNPRHLVRRRGQEARLRCSPMKGHSHVYWYRQLPEEGLKFMVYLQKENIIDESGMPKERFSAEFPKEGPSILRIQQVVRGDSAAYFCASSPTTGSSYEQYFGPGTRLTVT.

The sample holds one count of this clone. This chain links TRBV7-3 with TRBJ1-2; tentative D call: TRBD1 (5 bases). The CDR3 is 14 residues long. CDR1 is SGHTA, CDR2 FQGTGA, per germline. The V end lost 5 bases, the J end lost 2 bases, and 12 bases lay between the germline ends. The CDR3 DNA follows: TGTGCCAGCAGCCCCCAGGGTCGGAACTATGGCTACACCTTC. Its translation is CASSPQGRNYGYTF.

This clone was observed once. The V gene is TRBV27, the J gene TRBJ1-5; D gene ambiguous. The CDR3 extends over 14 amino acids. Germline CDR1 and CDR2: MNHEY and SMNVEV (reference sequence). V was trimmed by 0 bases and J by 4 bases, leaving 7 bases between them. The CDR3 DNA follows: TGTGCCAGCAGTTTATCCCGGGGAAATCAGCCCCAGCATTTT. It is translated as CASSLSRGNQPQHF.

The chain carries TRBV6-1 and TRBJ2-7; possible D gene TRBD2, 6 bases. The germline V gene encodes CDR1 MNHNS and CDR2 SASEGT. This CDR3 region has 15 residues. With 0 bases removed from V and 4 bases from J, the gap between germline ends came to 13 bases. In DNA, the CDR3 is TGTGCCAGCAGTGAAGCTCATAGGGGAGGATACGAGCAGTACTTC. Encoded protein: CASSEAHRGGYEQYF.

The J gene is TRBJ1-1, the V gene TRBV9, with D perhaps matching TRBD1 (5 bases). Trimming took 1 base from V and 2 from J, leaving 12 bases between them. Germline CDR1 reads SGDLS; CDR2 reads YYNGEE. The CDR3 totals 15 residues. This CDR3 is CASSVFGQGNTEAFF. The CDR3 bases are TGTGCCAGCAGCGTATTTGGGCAGGGTAACACTGAAGCTTTCTTT. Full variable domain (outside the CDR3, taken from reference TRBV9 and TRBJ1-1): DSGVTQTPKHLITATGQRVTLRCSPRSGDLSVYWYQQSLDQGLQFLIQYYNGEERAKGNILERFSAQQFPDLHSELNLSSLELGDSALYFCASSVFGQGNTEAFFGQGTRLTVV.

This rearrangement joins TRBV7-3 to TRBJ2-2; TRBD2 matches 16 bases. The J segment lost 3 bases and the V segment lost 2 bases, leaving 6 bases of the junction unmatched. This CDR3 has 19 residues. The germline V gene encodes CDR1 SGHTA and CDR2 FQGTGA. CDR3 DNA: TGTGCCAGCAGCTTATCAGGGACTAGCGGGAGGGATTACACCGGGGAGCTGTTTTTT. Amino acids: CASSLSGTSGRDYTGELFF.

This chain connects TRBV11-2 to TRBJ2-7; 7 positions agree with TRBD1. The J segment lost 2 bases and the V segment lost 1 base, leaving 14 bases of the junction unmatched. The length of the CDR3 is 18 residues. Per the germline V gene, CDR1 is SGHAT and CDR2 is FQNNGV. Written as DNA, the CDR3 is TGTGCCAGCAGCTTAGGTGTAAGGGGGCCTACCTTTCCCTACGAGCAGTACTTC. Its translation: CASSLGVRGPTFPYEQYF.

The CDR3 coding sequence is TGTGCCTGGAGTGCTTCGTTGACTCAGTACTTC. Translating it yields CAWSASLTQYF. The genes are TRBV30 and TRBJ2-7; D unclear. The germline V gene has CDR1 GTSNPN and CDR2 SVGIG (reference sequence). The CDR3 is 11 residues long. V lost 1 base to trimming and J lost 10 bases, with 11 bases between them.

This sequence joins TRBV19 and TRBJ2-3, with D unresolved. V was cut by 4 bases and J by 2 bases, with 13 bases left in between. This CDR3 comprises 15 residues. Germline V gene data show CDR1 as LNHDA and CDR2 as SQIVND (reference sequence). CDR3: CASSTRLATTDTQYF. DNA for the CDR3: TGTGCCAGTAGTACCAGACTCGCCACCACAGATACGCAGTATTTT.

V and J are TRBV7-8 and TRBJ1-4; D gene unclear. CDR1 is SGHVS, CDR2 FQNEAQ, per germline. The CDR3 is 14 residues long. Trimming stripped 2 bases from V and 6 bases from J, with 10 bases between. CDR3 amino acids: CASSLHPQYEKLFF. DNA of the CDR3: TGTGCCAGCAGCTTACACCCCCAGTATGAAAAACTGTTTTTT.

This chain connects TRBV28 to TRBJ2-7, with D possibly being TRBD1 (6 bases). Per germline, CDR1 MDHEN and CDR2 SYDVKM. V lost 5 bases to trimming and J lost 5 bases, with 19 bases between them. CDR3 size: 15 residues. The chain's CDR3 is CASSEQTGGRDEQYF. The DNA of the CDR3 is TGTGCCAGCAGTGAACAGACAGGAGGCCGGGACGAGCAGTACTTC.

This CDR3 reads CASSPGGQRNYEQYF. The CDR3 region has the DNA TGTGCCAGTAGCCCGGGGGGTCAGCGGAACTACGAGCAGTACTTC. V and J are TRBV19 and TRBJ2-7, with 7 bases aligning to TRBD2. The germline gives CDR1 LNHDA, CDR2 SQIVND (reference sequence). V was pared by 6 bases and J by 3 bases, with 11 bases of the junction left unmatched. The CDR3 covers 15 residues.

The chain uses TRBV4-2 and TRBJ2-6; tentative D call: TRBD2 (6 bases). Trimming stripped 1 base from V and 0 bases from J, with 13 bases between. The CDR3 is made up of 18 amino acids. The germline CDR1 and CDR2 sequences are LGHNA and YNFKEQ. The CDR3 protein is CASSQAGTSSSGANVLTF. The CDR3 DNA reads TGTGCCAGCAGCCAAGCCGGGACTTCTTCCTCTGGGGCCAACGTCCTGACTTTC.

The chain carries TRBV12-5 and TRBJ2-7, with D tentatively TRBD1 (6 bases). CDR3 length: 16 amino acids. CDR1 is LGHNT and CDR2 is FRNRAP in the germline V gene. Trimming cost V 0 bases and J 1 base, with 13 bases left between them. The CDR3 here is CASGLVTGMGSYEQYF. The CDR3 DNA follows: TGTGCTAGTGGTTTGGTAACAGGGATGGGGTCCTACGAGCAGTACTTC.

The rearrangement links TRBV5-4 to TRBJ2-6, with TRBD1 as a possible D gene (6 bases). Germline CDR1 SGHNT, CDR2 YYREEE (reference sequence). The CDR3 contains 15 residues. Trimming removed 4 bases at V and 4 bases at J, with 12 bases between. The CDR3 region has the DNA TGTGCCAGCAGCACACAGGGAACCGGGGCCAACGTCCTGACTTTC. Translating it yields CASSTQGTGANVLTF.

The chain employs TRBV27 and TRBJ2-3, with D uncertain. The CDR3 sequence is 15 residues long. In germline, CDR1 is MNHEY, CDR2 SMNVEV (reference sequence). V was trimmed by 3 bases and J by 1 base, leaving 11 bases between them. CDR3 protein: CASSFLSSGTDTQYF. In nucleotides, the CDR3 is TGTGCCAGCAGTTTCCTGTCCAGCGGCACAGATACGCAGTATTTT.

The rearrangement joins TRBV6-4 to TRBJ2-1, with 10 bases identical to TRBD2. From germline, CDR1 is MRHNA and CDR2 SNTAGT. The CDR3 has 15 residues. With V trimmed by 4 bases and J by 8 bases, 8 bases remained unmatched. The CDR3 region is CASSASSGSFYEQFF. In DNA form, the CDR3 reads TGTGCCAGCAGTGCCTCTAGCGGGAGTTTCTATGAGCAGTTCTTC.

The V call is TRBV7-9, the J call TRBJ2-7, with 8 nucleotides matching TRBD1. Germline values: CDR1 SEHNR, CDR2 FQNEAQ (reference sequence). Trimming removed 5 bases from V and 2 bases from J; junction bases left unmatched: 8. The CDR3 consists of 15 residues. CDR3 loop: CASSAGGPGPYEQYF. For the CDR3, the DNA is TGTGCCAGCAGCGCAGGGGGCCCAGGCCCCTACGAGCAGTACTTC. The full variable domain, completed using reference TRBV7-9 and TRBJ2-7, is DTGVSQNPRHKITKRGQNVTFRCDPISEHNRLYWYRQTLGQGPEFLTYFQNEAQLEKSRLLSDRFSAERPKGSFSTLEIQRTEQGDSAMYLCASSAGGPGPYEQYFGPGTRLTVT.

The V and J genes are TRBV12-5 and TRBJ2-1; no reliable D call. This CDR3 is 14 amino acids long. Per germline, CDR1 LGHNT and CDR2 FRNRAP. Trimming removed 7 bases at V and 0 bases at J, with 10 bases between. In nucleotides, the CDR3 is TGTGCTAGTGCCGGGTGGAGCTCCTACAATGAGCAGTTCTTC. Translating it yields CASAGWSSYNEQFF.

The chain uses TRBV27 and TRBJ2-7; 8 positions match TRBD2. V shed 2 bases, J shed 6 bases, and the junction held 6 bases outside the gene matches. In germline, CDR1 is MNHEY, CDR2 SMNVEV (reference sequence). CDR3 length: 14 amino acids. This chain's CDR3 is CASSLGSGSREQYF. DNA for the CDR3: TGTGCCAGCAGTTTAGGAAGCGGGAGTCGCGAGCAGTACTTC.

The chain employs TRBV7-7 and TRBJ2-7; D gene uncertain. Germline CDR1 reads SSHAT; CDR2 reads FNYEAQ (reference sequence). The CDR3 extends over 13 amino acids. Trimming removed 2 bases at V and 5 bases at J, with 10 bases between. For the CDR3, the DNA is TGTGCCAGCAGCTTAACATACAGCAACGAGCAGTACTTC. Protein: CASSLTYSNEQYF.